Listed here is a single T cell receptor (beta chain). Antigen: not known. Looked up from germline, CDR1 is SGHVS and CDR2 is FNYEAQ. This CDR3 contains 12 residues. The J segment lost 7 bases and the V segment lost 7 bases, leaving 6 bases of the junction unmatched. The related graft donor's blood sample was taken on the day of bone marrow donation. TCRdb's table, derived via immunoSEQ multiplex PCR, lists solely in-frame clones and lacks some. The sample includes around 66,000 clones, 93% seen only once; the top ten take approximately 2.7%. This sample is part of a study of T cells after posttransplantation cyclophosphamide. Overall study findings and caveats: After PTCy, TRB diversity resembled that of CNI/methotrexate controls. Donor-recipient repertoire similarity was low at 1-2 months, rising over year one.

The sample taken for sequencing was PBMCs. The receptor was isolated from a woman aged 25 to 45 in good health and a related stem cell transplant donor. The chain couples TRBV7-6 to TRBJ1-2; 7 nucleotides agree with TRBD1. The CDR3 spells CASTGGIGGYTF. CDR3 sequence (DNA): TGTGCCAGCACAGGGGGGATCGGTGGCTACACCTTC.